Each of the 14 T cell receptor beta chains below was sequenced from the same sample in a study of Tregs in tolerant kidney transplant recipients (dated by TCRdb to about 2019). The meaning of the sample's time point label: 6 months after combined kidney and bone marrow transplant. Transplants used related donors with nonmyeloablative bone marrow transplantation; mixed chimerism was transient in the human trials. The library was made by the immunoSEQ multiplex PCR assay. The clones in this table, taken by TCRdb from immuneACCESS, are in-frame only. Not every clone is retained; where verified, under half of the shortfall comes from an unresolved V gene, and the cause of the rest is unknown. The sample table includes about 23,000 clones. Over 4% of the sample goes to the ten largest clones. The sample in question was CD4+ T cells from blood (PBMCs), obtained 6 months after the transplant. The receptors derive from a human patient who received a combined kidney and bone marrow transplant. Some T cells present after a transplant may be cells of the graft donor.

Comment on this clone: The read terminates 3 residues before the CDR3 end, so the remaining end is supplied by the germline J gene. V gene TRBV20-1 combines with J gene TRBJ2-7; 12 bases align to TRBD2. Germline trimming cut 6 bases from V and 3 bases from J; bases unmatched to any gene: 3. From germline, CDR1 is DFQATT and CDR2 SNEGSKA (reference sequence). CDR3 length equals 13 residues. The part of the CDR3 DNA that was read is TGCAGTGCCCTAGCGGGAGGGTTCTACGAG. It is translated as CSALAGGFYE. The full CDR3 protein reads CSALAGGFYEQYF.

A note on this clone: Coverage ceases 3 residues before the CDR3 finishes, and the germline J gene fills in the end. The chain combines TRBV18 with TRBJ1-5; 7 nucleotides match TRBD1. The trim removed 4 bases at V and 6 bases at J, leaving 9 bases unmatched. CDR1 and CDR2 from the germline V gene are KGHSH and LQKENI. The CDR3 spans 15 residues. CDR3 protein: CASSQGQALRQPQHF. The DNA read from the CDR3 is TGTGCCAGCTCACAAGGACAGGCACTTCGTCAGCCC.

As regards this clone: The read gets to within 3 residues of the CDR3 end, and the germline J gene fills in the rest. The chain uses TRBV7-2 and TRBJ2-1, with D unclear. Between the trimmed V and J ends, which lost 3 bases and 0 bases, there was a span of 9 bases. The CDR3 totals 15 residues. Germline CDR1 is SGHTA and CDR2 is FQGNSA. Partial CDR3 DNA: TGTGCCAGCAGCTTGTTACGGTCCTCCTACAATGAG. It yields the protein CASSLLRSSYNE. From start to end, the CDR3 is CASSLLRSSYNEQFF. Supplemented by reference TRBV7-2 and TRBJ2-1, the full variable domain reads GAGVSQSPSNKVTEKGKDVELRCDPISGHTALYWYRQSLGQGLEFLIYFQGNSAPDKSGLPSDRFSAERTGGSVSTLTIQRTQQEDSAVYLCASSLLRSSYNEQFFGPGTRLTVL.

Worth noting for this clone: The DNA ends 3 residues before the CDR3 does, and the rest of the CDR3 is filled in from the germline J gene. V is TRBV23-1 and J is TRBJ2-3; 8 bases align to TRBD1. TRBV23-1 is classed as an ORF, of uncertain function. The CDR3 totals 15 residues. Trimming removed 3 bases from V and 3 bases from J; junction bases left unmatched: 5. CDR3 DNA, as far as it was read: TGCGCCAGCAGTCAGGCAGGGGGCAAGACAGATACG. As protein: CASSQAGGKTDT. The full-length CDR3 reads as CASSQAGGKTDTQYF.

Incomplete CDR3 DNA: TGTGCCAGCAGCCCAGGGGGTAAGCTCCTGAACACTGAA. Its protein is CASSPGGKLLNTE. The full-length CDR3 reads as CASSPGGKLLNTEAFF. The chain has TRBV12-3 or TRBV12-4 and TRBJ1-1, with 7 bases aligning to TRBD1. The sequenced fragment ends 3 residues before the CDR3 boundary, so the rest is inferred from the germline J gene. The CDR3 runs to 16 residues. V lost 6 bases, J lost 0 bases, and 10 bases stayed unmatched.

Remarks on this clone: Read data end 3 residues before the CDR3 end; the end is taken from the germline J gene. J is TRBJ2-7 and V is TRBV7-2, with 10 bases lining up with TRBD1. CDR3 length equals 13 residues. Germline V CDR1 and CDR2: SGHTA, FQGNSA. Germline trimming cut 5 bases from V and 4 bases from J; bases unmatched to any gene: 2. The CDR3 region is CASSRTGGYEQYF. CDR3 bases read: TGTGCCAGCAGCAGGACAGGGGGATACGAG.

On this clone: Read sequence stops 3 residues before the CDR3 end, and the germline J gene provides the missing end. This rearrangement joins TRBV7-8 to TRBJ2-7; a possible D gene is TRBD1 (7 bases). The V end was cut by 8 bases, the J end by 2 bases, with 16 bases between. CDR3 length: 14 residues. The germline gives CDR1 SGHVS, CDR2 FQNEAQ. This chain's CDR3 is CASRLTRGAYEQYF. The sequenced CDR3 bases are TGTGCCAGCCGCCTCACCAGGGGGGCCTACGAG.

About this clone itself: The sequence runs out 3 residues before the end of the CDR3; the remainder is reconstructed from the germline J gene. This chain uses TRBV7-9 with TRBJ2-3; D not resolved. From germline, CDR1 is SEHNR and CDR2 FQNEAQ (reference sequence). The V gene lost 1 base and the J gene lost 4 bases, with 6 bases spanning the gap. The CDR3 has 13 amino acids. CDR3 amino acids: CASSLGRSDTQYF. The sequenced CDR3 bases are TGTGCCAGCAGCTTAGGGCGGTCAGATACG.

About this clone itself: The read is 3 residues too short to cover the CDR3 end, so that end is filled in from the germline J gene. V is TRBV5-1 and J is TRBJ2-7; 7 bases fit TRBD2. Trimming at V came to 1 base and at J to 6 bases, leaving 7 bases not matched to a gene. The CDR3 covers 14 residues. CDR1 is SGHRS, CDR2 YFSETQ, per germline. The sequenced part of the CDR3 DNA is TGCGCCAGCAGCTTGACGGGGACGGGGGGCGAG. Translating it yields CASSLTGTGGE. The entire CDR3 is CASSLTGTGGEQYF.

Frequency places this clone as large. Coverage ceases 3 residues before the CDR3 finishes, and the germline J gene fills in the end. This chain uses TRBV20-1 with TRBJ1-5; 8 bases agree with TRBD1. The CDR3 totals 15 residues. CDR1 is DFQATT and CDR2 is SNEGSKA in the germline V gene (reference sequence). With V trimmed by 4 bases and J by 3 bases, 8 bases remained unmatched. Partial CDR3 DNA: TGCAGTGCTACCGGGACAGGTGGACTCAATCAGCCC. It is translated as CSATGTGGLNQP. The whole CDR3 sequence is CSATGTGGLNQPQHF.

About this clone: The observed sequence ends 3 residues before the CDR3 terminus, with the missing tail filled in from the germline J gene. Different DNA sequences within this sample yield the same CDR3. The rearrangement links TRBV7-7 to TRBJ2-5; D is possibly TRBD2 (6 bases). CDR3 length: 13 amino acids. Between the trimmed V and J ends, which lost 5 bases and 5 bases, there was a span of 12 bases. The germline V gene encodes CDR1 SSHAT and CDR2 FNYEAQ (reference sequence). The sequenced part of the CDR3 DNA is TGTGCCAGCAGCCCCCGAGGAGGGGAGACC. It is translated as CASSPRGGET. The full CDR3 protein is CASSPRGGETQYF.

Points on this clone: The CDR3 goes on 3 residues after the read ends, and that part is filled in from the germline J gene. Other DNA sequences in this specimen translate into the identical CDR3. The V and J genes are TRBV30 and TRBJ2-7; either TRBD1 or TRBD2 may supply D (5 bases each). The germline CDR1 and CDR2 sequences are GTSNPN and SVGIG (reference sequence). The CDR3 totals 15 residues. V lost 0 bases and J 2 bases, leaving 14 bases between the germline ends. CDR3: CAWSVGAPRAYEQYF. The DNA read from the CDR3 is TGTGCCTGGAGTGTAGGGGCACCGAGGGCCTACGAG.

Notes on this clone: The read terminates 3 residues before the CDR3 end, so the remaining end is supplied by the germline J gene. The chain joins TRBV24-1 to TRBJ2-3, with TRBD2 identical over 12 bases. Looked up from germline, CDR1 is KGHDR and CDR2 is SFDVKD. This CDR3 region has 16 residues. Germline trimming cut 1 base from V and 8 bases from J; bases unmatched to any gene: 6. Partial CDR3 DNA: TGTGCCACCAGTGATTTTGCGGCTAGCGGGAGGGGTACG. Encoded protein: CATSDFAASGRGT. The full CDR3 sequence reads CATSDFAASGRGTQYF.

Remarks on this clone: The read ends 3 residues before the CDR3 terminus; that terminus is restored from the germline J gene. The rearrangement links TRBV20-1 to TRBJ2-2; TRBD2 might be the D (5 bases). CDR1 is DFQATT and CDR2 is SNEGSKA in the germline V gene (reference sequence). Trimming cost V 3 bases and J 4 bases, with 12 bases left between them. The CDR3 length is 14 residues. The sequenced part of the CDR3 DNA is TGCAGTGCTAGGACCCCTCGGGGCACCGGGGAG. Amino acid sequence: CSARTPRGTGE. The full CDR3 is CSARTPRGTGELFF.